These 20 T cell receptor beta chains came from one sample sequenced in a study of shared clonotypes between healthy human individuals. Measured with immunoSEQ multiplex PCR; TCRdb has only the in-frame clones, and not every one. Found here are hundreds of thousands of clones, around 81% of them singletons; the top ten hold about 11%. Material for sequencing was PBMCs. Receptors were obtained from a woman aged 40 to 50 in good health. Some clones in this sample may be carry-over from other donors' samples.

The chain joins TRBV7-3 to TRBJ2-1, with D perhaps TRBD1 or TRBD2 (5 bases each). This CDR3 spans 11 amino acids. The germline V and J ends were trimmed by 2 bases and 10 bases, with 6 bases remaining between them. The germline gives CDR1 SGHTA, CDR2 FQGTGA. The CDR3 region is CASSLGTEQFF. In DNA form, the CDR3 reads TGTGCCAGCAGCTTAGGGACCGAGCAGTTCTTC.

The J gene is TRBJ2-3, the V gene TRBV4-2; D may be TRBD1 or TRBD2 (5 bases each). This CDR3 spans 14 amino acids. The V end lost 3 bases, the J end lost 0 bases, and 7 bases lay between the germline ends. CDR1 is LGHNA, CDR2 YNFKEQ, per germline. The CDR3 nucleotides are TGTGCCAGCAGCCAGGGACGTAGCACAGATACGCAGTATTTT. It translates to CASSQGRSTDTQYF.

This clone showed up just once. V and J are TRBV4-1 and TRBJ2-1; 8 bases are a match to TRBD2. V shed 2 bases and J 0 bases; nucleotides not matched to a gene: 6. The CDR3 covers 17 residues. CDR1 and CDR2 from the germline V gene are MGHRA and YSYEKL. The CDR3 nucleotides are TGCGCCAGCAGCCAATGGGGGACTAGTAGCTCCTACAATGAGCAGTTCTTC. As protein: CASSQWGTSSSYNEQFF.

This chain joins TRBV18 and TRBJ2-3; a possible D gene is TRBD2 (6 bases). Germline-derived CDR1 and CDR2 are KGHSH and LQKENI. The germline V and J ends were trimmed by 0 bases and 5 bases, with 9 bases remaining between them. The CDR3 totals 14 residues. The CDR3 DNA follows: TGTGCCAGCTCACCACCGGACGGGGGAGATACGCAGTATTTT. It codes for CASSPPDGGDTQYF.

The V call is TRBV18, the J call TRBJ2-7, with TRBD2 matching over 12 bases. This CDR3 is built from 16 residues. J was trimmed by 5 bases and V by 5 bases; bases with no gene match: 10. Germline V CDR1 and CDR2: KGHSH, LQKENI. CDR3 loop: CASSRLLAGGRDEQYF. The DNA of the CDR3 is TGTGCCAGCTCAAGACTTCTAGCGGGAGGGAGGGACGAGCAGTACTTC.

V is TRBV10-2 and J is TRBJ2-7; D is perhaps TRBD1 (6 bases). Germline V gene lookup returns CDR1 WSHSY and CDR2 SAAADI. Trimming removed 0 bases from V and 2 bases from J, with 8 bases in between. CDR3 length: 14 amino acids. The CDR3 DNA sequence: TGCGCCAGCAGTGAGTCGGGACACACCTACGAGCAGTACTTC. Its translation: CASSESGHTYEQYF.

This clone was counted at least ten times. The J gene is TRBJ1-2, the V gene TRBV5-4, with TRBD1 as a possible D gene (6 bases). There are 15 residues in the CDR3. Between the trimmed V and J ends, which lost 0 bases and 3 bases, there was a span of 12 bases. Germline V lookup: CDR1 SGHNT, CDR2 YYREEE (reference sequence). Written as DNA, the CDR3 is TGTGCCAGCAGCTTGGCCCGGAAGGGGGACTATGGCTACACCTTC. Encoded protein: CASSLARKGDYGYTF.

Points on this clone: A much more abundant neighbour one base away suggests this may be a read error. The V and J genes are TRBV19 and TRBJ2-1, with D possibly called TRBD1 or TRBD2 (5 bases each). Germline loops: CDR1 LNHDA, CDR2 SQIVND (reference sequence). The CDR3 covers 13 residues. CDR3 sequence reads: CVSRGDLYNEQFF. The CDR3 nucleotides are TGTGTCAGTAGAGGGGACCTCTACAATGAGCAGTTCTTC.

This clone showed up just a few times. The chain joins TRBV25-1 to TRBJ1-4; D perhaps matches TRBD1 (6 bases). The length of the CDR3 is 15 residues. From germline, CDR1 is MGHDK and CDR2 SYGVNS. V lost 1 base and J 7 bases, leaving 13 bases between the germline ends. The CDR3 is CASSESGGLREKLFF. In DNA form, the CDR3 reads TGTGCCAGCAGTGAATCCGGGGGGCTGCGTGAAAAACTGTTTTTT.

The chain recombines TRBV25-1 with TRBJ2-3, with D possibly being TRBD2 (6 bases). The V end lost 2 bases, the J end lost 0 bases, and 12 bases lay between the germline ends. The CDR3 extends over 16 amino acids. Germline CDR1 reads MGHDK; CDR2 reads SYGVNS. The CDR3 protein is CASSEVGSGSTDTQYF. The CDR3, as DNA: TGTGCCAGCAGTGAAGTGGGTAGCGGTAGCACAGATACGCAGTATTTT. Complete variable domain (other parts from reference TRBV25-1 and TRBJ2-3): EADIYQTPRYLVIGTGKKITLECSQTMGHDKMYWYQQDPGMELHLIHYSYGVNSTEKGDLSSESTVSRIRTEHFPLTLESARPSHTSQYLCASSEVGSGSTDTQYFGPGTRLTVL.

CDR3 nucleotides: TGTGCCAGCAGCGTGGGGGGAATGGGAGAGACCCAGTACTTC. This codes for CASSVGGMGETQYF. The chain joins TRBV9 to TRBJ2-5; D is possibly TRBD2 (6 bases). V lost 2 bases and J lost 4, with 12 bases in between. The CDR3 runs 14 residues. Germline loops: CDR1 SGDLS, CDR2 YYNGEE.

CDR3 in amino acids: CASSAGSGRDTQYF. The CDR3 DNA reads TGTGCCAGCAGCGCTGGATCGGGACGGGATACGCAGTATTTT. The V and J genes are TRBV9 and TRBJ2-3; D is tentatively TRBD1 or TRBD2 (5 bases each). CDR1 and CDR2 (germline): SGDLS, YYNGEE. V lost 3 bases to trimming and J lost 6 bases, with 14 bases between them. The CDR3 extends over 14 amino acids.

This clone showed up just once. The V call is TRBV18, the J call TRBJ2-3; the match to TRBD2 covers 7 bases. With 2 bases clipped from V and 5 bases from J, the junction kept 7 bases outside the gene matches. The germline V gene has CDR1 KGHSH and CDR2 LQKENI. This CDR3 spans 15 amino acids. CDR3: CASSPITGGEDTQYF. The CDR3 DNA sequence: TGTGCCAGCTCACCAATTACGGGGGGAGAAGATACGCAGTATTTT.

The chain carries TRBV30 and TRBJ2-2; unclear D gene. The CDR3 is 13 amino acids. The germline V gene encodes CDR1 GTSNPN and CDR2 SVGIG (reference sequence). V gave up 0 bases and J gave up 7 bases, with 9 bases separating them. The CDR3 DNA reads TGTGCCTGGAGTGTTCTGAGCAACGGGGAGCTGTTTTTT. Translating gives CAWSVLSNGELFF.

The genes are TRBV5-4 and TRBJ2-3; D gene unclear. The CDR3 consists of 16 residues. Germline values: CDR1 SGHNT, CDR2 YYREEE (reference sequence). V shed 4 bases and J shed 4 bases, with 19 bases lying between them. The CDR3 region has the DNA TGTGCCAGCAGCATCCGGACGCTCGGCCTTGCAGATACGCAGTATTTT. Amino acid sequence: CASSIRTLGLADTQYF.

To note about this clone: This may be a read error, as it is one base from a much larger clone. This chain joins TRBV27 and TRBJ1-1; the D is unclear. In germline, CDR1 is MNHEY, CDR2 SMNVEV (reference sequence). The V end was cut by 3 bases, the J end by 4 bases, with 9 bases between. The CDR3 runs 13 residues. CDR3 amino acids: CASSFLVFTEAFF. The CDR3 DNA is TGTGCCAGCAGTTTTCTGGTATTCACTGAAGCTTTCTTT.

This chain uses TRBV20-1 with TRBJ2-1; no reliable D call. Germline assignment: CDR1 DFQATT and CDR2 SNEGSKA (reference sequence). This CDR3 is built from 8 residues. The CDR3 is CSPNEQFF. The CDR3, as DNA: TGCAGCCCCAATGAGCAGTTCTTC.

The chain couples TRBV5-1 to TRBJ1-3, with D unresolved. The CDR3 spans 16 residues. Germline V CDR1 and CDR2: SGHRS, YFSETQ. V gave up 0 bases and J gave up 2 bases, with 12 bases separating them. The CDR3 protein is CASSLVWGEAGNTIYF. The DNA for the CDR3 is TGCGCCAGCAGCTTGGTTTGGGGAGAGGCTGGAAACACCATATATTTT. Full variable domain (missing parts from reference TRBV5-1 and TRBJ1-3): KAGVTQTPRYLIKTRGQQVTLSCSPISGHRSVSWYQQTPGQGLQFLFEYFSETQRNKGNFPGRFSGRQFSNSRSEMNVSTLELGDSALYLCASSLVWGEAGNTIYFGEGSWLTVV.

This clone appeared once. The V and J genes are TRBV4-3 and TRBJ2-5; D may be TRBD2 (5 bases). The CDR3 spans 15 residues. Trimming cost V 0 bases and J 4 bases, with 12 bases left between them. Germline CDR1 LGHNA, CDR2 YSLEER. The CDR3 reads CASSQDGIEGETQYF. DNA for the CDR3: TGCGCCAGCAGCCAAGATGGGATAGAGGGAGAGACCCAGTACTTC.

The V and J genes are TRBV27 and TRBJ1-2; the D is unclear. The germline gives CDR1 MNHEY, CDR2 SMNVEV (reference sequence). V lost 2 bases, J lost 7 bases, and 17 bases lay in between. CDR3 length equals 15 residues. The CDR3 DNA reads TGTGCCAGCAGTTTAAAGACGAACCATAATCGTGGCTACACCTTC. The encoded protein is CASSLKTNHNRGYTF.